This T cell receptor beta chain emerged from a study of a mutant IDH1 vaccine in newly diagnosed glioma. V lost 3 bases and J 0 bases, leaving 18 bases between the germline ends. The CDR3 sequence is 17 residues long. CDR1 is SGHAT, CDR2 FQDESV, per germline (reference sequence). Time point defined: week 47, end of study. The content of each vaccine dose was 300 ug of mutant IDH1 20-mer peptide, and topical imiquimod accompanied it. On this clone: Its specificity is unknown.

Assay: immunoSEQ multiplex PCR; the TCRdb copy retains only in-frame clones and omits some. This sample has tens of thousands of clones, with approximately 64% found just once. Sequencing was performed on peripheral blood mononuclear cells (PBMCs), taken from a glioma patient whose treatment included an IDH1 peptide vaccine. The chain couples TRBV11-1 to TRBJ2-7; the D is unclear. This receptor was taken from a man aged 35-49 years with glioma. Some clones in this sample may be carry-over from other donors' samples. CDR3 residues: CASSLPSVAISSYEQYF. DNA for the CDR3: TGTGCCAGCAGCTTGCCGTCAGTGGCTATAAGCTCCTACGAGCAGTACTTC.